The sample holds a few counts of the clone carrying this T cell receptor (beta chain). Its cognate antigen is unknown. It was with a sample-barcoded 5' primer and a J-beta primer mix that a second PCR of roughly 7 to 11 cycles was run. TCRdb re-called the 5' RACE reads with MiXCR, one entry per CDR3 protein. The sample holds almost 550,000 distinct CDR3 sequences, under 30% seen once. The germline V gene encodes CDR1 LNHNV and CDR2 YYDKDF (reference sequence). The CDR3 sequence is 16 residues long. Trimming cost V 3 bases and J 7 bases, with 19 bases left between them. The record originates from a study of blood T cells in healthy people across ages. Study conclusions and caveats: Calculation of diversity from one million T cells yielded estimates considered to be underestimates. CMV status of donors was unknown, possibly confounding expanded clonotype changes.

Peripheral blood samples of roughly 9.8 milliliters were drawn from each donor. The same sample was also used in a study of T cells of mothers and their children.

The clonotype was recovered from a boy younger than 18 in good health. The sequencing sample was made of blood. The chain has TRBV15 and TRBJ2-1; D is perhaps TRBD2 (7 bases). CDR3 residues: CATSSRAGGLRNEQFF. The CDR3 coding sequence is TGTGCCACCAGCAGTCGGGCCGGGGGGCTAAGAAATGAGCAGTTCTTC.